This T cell receptor (beta chain) was identified in a study of identical twins (TCRdb year 2016). In terms of the full investigation: The study deep-sequenced TCR alpha and beta repertoires from monozygotic twins, unrelated adults of various ages and cord blood to test whether fetal clonotypes persist. Replicate twin experiments were performed at different times using different library preparation protocols to rule out contamination.

Comment on this clonotype: It has no known antigen specificity. Within one base of it there is no much larger clone, and no base qualities were kept.

Every donor in the study was a healthy Caucasian. Three pairs of female monozygotic twins, all aged roughly 18 to 29 years, were included in the twin cohort. Peripheral blood mononuclear cells were used as the source from which RNA for TCR libraries was isolated. Study-wide findings and limitations: A weaker excess of twin sharing was found in beta out-of-frame sequences because the signal-to-noise ratio was lowered by fewer shared sequences. Abundant cord blood beta clonotypes carried fewer insertions; young adult naive repertoires showed a weaker similar trend, while memory repertoires showed none. Invariant T cells such as MAIT and iNKT could partly confound zero-insertion analyses, although diverse VJ usage argued against such confounding for most clonotypes. Because the same donors could not be followed over many years, the conclusions relied on cross-sectional statistical analysis. Compared with coincidental sharing between unrelated individuals, an excess of low generation-probability sequences was observed among out-of-frame TCR alpha sequences shared between twins. Recombination models systematically underestimated out-of-frame TCR alpha sharing in monozygotic twins but agreed with sharing between unrelated individuals.

V loses 2 bases of germline sequence and J loses 3 bases, and the interval between the two ends is 8 bases. CDR1 is given as SGHAT and CDR2 as FQNNGV, both from the germline V gene. From its cysteine to its phenylalanine, the CDR3 spans 13 amino acids. CDR3 DNA only is kept here, 39 bases in frame from base 1. Library construction relied on 5' RACE. The instrument was an Illumina HiSeq 2000. Template switching added a universal primer binding site, and the final cDNA carried a unique molecular identifier that allowed TCR cDNA molecules to be counted accurately. Specific primers in the conserved constant-segment region were used to synthesize first-strand cDNA for TCR alpha and beta chains. Each cDNA library was double barcoded, with a SMART-Mk sample barcode plus Illumina barcodes, to control for contamination. TruSeq adapter sequences along with Illumina sample barcodes were introduced in two successive PCR steps. TCR alpha and beta cDNA libraries were sequenced on the Illumina HiSeq platform with custom primers. The paper's data handling went like this. Unique molecular identifiers were extracted from raw reads with MiGEC, and CDR3 positions were determined with MiXCR. For each individual, recombination models were inferred using an EM algorithm with the repgenHMM and IGoR tools. The tcR package in R was used for shared clonotype analysis, with sharing normalized by the product of cloneset sizes. Out-of-frame nonproductive sequences were analyzed to study raw recombination free of thymic and clonal selection effects. TCRdb ran its own pipeline on the public reads, namely fastp trimming at Q25 and MiXCR clone calling, and kept in-frame beta chains. Duplicate CDR3 protein sequences are folded into a single record with the most common DNA and genes. Clone size and V and J calls follow TCRdb, not the original study. This sample lists hundreds of thousands of distinct CDR3 sequences; 9% to 15% were detected once. Of the sample, roughly 1.6% falls within the top ten clones.

These same data were also listed under a study on yellow fever vaccine responses in identical twins. Taken from the second paper: The authors reported that the T cell response to vaccination in identical twins appeared partly convergent and partly personalized. In identical twins, the study followed T cell clones that responded to the vaccine with precision.

This clonotype was sampled from a woman in her late teens or twenties in good health. The sample consisted of PBMCs. This chain joins TRBV11-2 to TRBJ2-7; no confident D gene assignment can be made. The bases read TGTGCCAGCAGCTTATACCGAGGCTACGAGCAGTACTTC. Its translation reads: CASSLYRGYEQYF. This CDR3, with the reference TRBV11-2 and TRBJ2-7 proteins standing in past its ends, gives the full variable domain EAGVAQSPRYKIIEKRQSVAFWCNPISGHATLYWYQQILGQGPKLLIQFQNNGVVDDSQLPKDRFSAERLKGVDSTLKIQPAKLEDSAVYLCASSLYRGYEQYFGPGTRLTVT.